These 26 T cell receptor beta chains were sequenced from one sample in a study of CD4 T cells in relation to SARS-CoV-2 and coronaviruses. The data were produced by immunoSEQ multiplex PCR, yet TCRdb's version contains in-frame clones alone and is incomplete. This table holds under 20,000 clones, roughly 77% found once. For these receptors, no antigen is known. Before the COVID-19 pandemic, during about 2010-2018, CD4+ T cells were taken from unexposed donors. After approximately ten days of culture, CD4+ T cells were isolated. The sequencing sample was made of CD4+ T cells from PBMCs, cultured in vitro. These receptors all come from a human donor in good health.

The chain combines TRBV24-1 with TRBJ1-4, with D uncertain. There are 14 residues in the CDR3. Trimming pared 0 bases from V and 7 bases from J, leaving 8 bases between. Germline values: CDR1 KGHDR, CDR2 SFDVKD. This chain's CDR3 is CATSDLSSGEKLFF. CDR3 nucleotides: TGTGCCACCAGTGATTTGTCCAGCGGTGAAAAACTGTTTTTT.

This clone is medium-sized within its sample. The chain joins TRBV9 to TRBJ2-2; weak D call: TRBD2 (6 bases). The CDR3 loop spans 15 amino acids. Germline CDR1 and CDR2: SGDLS and YYNGEE. V gave up 1 base and J gave up 4 bases, with 11 bases separating them. The CDR3 bases are TGTGCCAGCAGCGTACTCGGGAGTGGCACCGGGGAGCTGTTTTTT. Its protein is CASSVLGSGTGELFF.

The V call is TRBV10-3, the J call TRBJ1-4; D remains unclear. The ends were cut back, 0 bases at V and 6 bases at J, with 5 bases in the middle. Looked up from germline, CDR1 is ENHRY and CDR2 is SYGVKD. The CDR3 consists of 13 residues. The CDR3 nucleotides are TGTGCCATCAGTGAGTCGACGGATGAAAAACTGTTTTTT. Translating gives CAISESTDEKLFF.

The gene calls are TRBV24-1 and TRBJ2-3; 8 bases align to TRBD1. The CDR3 spans 15 residues. J was trimmed by 6 bases and V by 2 bases; bases with no gene match: 6. Germline V gene data show CDR1 as KGHDR and CDR2 as SFDVKD. CDR3 sequence: CATSDSGQGGDTQYF. CDR3 nucleotides: TGTGCCACCAGTGATTCAGGACAGGGTGGGGATACGCAGTATTTT.

This clone was detected only a few times. V gene TRBV14 combines with J gene TRBJ1-1; D is unresolved. V was shortened by 2 bases and J by 3 bases, with 4 bases between the two germline ends. The CDR3 totals 12 residues. Germline lookup yields CDR1 SGHDN and CDR2 FVKESK. DNA for the CDR3: TGTGCCAGCAGCCAATTCTACACTGAAGCTTTCTTT. The encoded protein is CASSQFYTEAFF.

The gene calls are TRBV14 and TRBJ1-1; D remains unclear. The CDR3 is 13 residues long. Germline assignment: CDR1 SGHDN and CDR2 FVKESK. V dropped 2 bases and J dropped 6 bases, with 10 bases sitting between them. DNA for the CDR3: TGTGCCAGCAGCCAAACGTCAGGAGCTGAAGCTTTCTTT. It encodes CASSQTSGAEAFF. The full variable domain, completed using reference TRBV14 and TRBJ1-1, is EAGVTQFPSHSVIEKGQTVTLRCDPISGHDNLYWYRRVMGKEIKFLLHFVKESKQDESGMPNNRFLAERTGGTYSTLKVQPAELEDSGVYFCASSQTSGAEAFFGQGTRLTVV.

By proportion, this clone is medium-sized. The DNA of the CDR3 is TGTGCCAGCACCCGGACAGGGGGAAGTTATGAGCAGTTCTTC. This translates into CASTRTGGSYEQFF. V and J are TRBV5-5 and TRBJ2-1, with TRBD1 identical over 10 bases. Germline V gene lookup returns CDR1 SGHKS and CDR2 YYEKEE (reference sequence). The CDR3 is made up of 14 amino acids. With 6 bases clipped from V and 8 bases from J, the junction kept 8 bases outside the gene matches.

The chain employs TRBV7-9 and TRBJ2-3; D remains ambiguous. CDR1 is SEHNR and CDR2 is FQNEAQ in the germline V gene (reference sequence). Trimming took off 5 bases at V and 3 bases at J, with 9 bases between the two ends. This CDR3 is 13 amino acids long. CDR3 in amino acids: CASSPEGTDTQYF. CDR3 nucleotide sequence: TGTGCCAGCAGCCCTGAAGGGACAGATACGCAGTATTTT.

The chain combines TRBV12-5 with TRBJ1-3, with D possibly TRBD1 on 6 matching bases. Germline V gives CDR1 LGHNT, CDR2 FRNRAP. This CDR3 is 16 amino acids long. Trimming shortened V by 5 bases and J by 0 bases, and 14 bases separated the two germline ends. The CDR3 nucleotides read TGTGCTAGTGGTCCTCCACGGACAGACTCTGGAAACACCATATATTTT. It specifies CASGPPRTDSGNTIYF.

The chain employs TRBV29-1 and TRBJ2-5, with D perhaps assigned TRBD1 or TRBD2 (5 bases each). The V gene lost 3 bases and the J gene lost 3 bases, with 14 bases spanning the gap. Germline lookup yields CDR1 SQVTM and CDR2 ANQGSEA. CDR3 length: 14 residues. The CDR3 region has the DNA TGCAGCGTTGACCGGGGCAGGGTGGAAGAGACCCAGTACTTC. Its protein is CSVDRGRVEETQYF.

V gene TRBV29-1 combines with J gene TRBJ1-2; no definite D call. In germline, CDR1 is SQVTM, CDR2 ANQGSEA. V was pared by 6 bases and J by 2 bases, with 16 bases between. The CDR3 totals 14 residues. CDR3 nucleotides: TGCAGCGTCTTCACTCGGGCGGCAAACTATGGCTACACCTTC. Protein product: CSVFTRAANYGYTF. Looking up the rest from reference TRBV29-1 and TRBJ1-2 gives the full variable domain: SAVISQKPSRDICQRGTSLTIQCQVDSQVTMMFWYRQQPGQSLTLIATANQGSEATYESGFVIDKFPISRPNLTFSTLTVSNMSPEDSSIYLCSVFTRAANYGYTFGSGTRLTVV.

In nucleotides, the CDR3 is TGTGCCAGCAGCTTACAGGGTGGTAAGATGGCCGGGGAGCTGTTTTTT. Translating it yields CASSLQGGKMAGELFF. V and J are TRBV5-4 and TRBJ2-2; weak D call: TRBD1 (6 bases). V lost 2 bases, J lost 6 bases, and 17 bases lay in between. Germline V gives CDR1 SGHNT, CDR2 YYREEE (reference sequence). The CDR3 sequence is 16 residues long.

The genes are TRBV7-2 and TRBJ1-3, with D unclear. V was cut by 1 base and J by 0 bases, with 7 bases left in between. Germline V gene data show CDR1 as SGHTA and CDR2 as FQGNSA. CDR3 size: 15 residues. The DNA of the CDR3 is TGTGCCAGCAGCTTAGTGAGGAGCTCTGGAAACACCATATATTTT. The encoded protein is CASSLVRSSGNTIYF.

V usage is TRBV25-1 and J usage is TRBJ1-2; D is undetermined. The germline V gene has CDR1 MGHDK and CDR2 SYGVNS. Deletions cut 3 bases from V and 8 bases from J, with 16 bases between. The CDR3 length is 14 residues. The CDR3 DNA reads TGTGCCAGCAGTGAGCCGGGCCAACCAAAAGGCTACACCTTC. It codes for CASSEPGQPKGYTF.

The chain is built from TRBV6-2 or TRBV6-3 and TRBJ2-3; 7 bases map to TRBD1. V shed 6 bases, J shed 2 bases, and the junction held 8 bases outside the gene matches. The CDR3 runs 15 residues. Per germline, CDR1 MNHEY and CDR2 SVGEGT. The CDR3 DNA reads TGTGCCAGCAGCTGGGGACAGTTTCTCACAGATACGCAGTATTTT. Encoded protein: CASSWGQFLTDTQYF.

The genes are TRBV4-1 and TRBJ1-5; D is possibly TRBD1 (6 bases). V was clipped by 0 bases and J by 7 bases, with 13 bases between them. The CDR3 is 15 residues long. Germline V gene lookup returns CDR1 MGHRA and CDR2 YSYEKL. The CDR3 loop reads CASSQDEGGRQPQHF. Written as DNA, the CDR3 is TGCGCCAGCAGCCAAGATGAGGGGGGGCGACAGCCCCAGCATTTT.

This clone has more than one count but fewer than ten. The chain links TRBV5-4 to TRBJ2-1, with 7 bases fitting TRBD2. With 1 base clipped from V and 6 bases from J, the junction kept 4 bases outside the gene matches. The CDR3 loop spans 14 amino acids. The germline V gene encodes CDR1 SGHNT and CDR2 YYREEE (reference sequence). The CDR3 is CASSLPSGPNEQFF. As DNA, the CDR3 is TGTGCCAGCAGCTTGCCTAGCGGCCCCAATGAGCAGTTCTTC.

The count of this clone is one. The rearrangement links TRBV19 to TRBJ2-7, with D possibly being TRBD2 (6 bases). CDR3 length equals 15 residues. With 1 base removed from V and 3 bases from J, the gap between germline ends came to 13 bases. Germline values: CDR1 LNHDA, CDR2 SQIVND (reference sequence). CDR3 DNA: TGTGCCAGTAGTATAGGGGGCCACGGGAGCTACGAGCAGTACTTC. The encoded protein is CASSIGGHGSYEQYF.

The rearrangement joins TRBV4-1 to TRBJ2-7; 12 nucleotides line up with TRBD1. This CDR3 is 15 amino acids long. V shed 4 bases, J shed 4 bases, and the junction held 5 bases outside the gene matches. Looked up from germline, CDR1 is MGHRA and CDR2 is YSYEKL. The CDR3 nucleotides are TGCGCCAGCAGCCCGGGACAGGGGGCCGTGTACGAGCAGTACTTC. It encodes CASSPGQGAVYEQYF.

The chain carries TRBV19 and TRBJ2-3; perhaps TRBD1 as D (6 bases). From germline, CDR1 is LNHDA and CDR2 SQIVND (reference sequence). Trimming removed 4 bases at V and 4 bases at J, with 12 bases between. There are 14 residues in the CDR3. DNA of the CDR3: TGTGCCAGTAGTAATACAGGGTATTCAGATACGCAGTATTTT. Amino acid sequence: CASSNTGYSDTQYF.

This clone was counted once. V and J are TRBV1 and TRBJ2-4; TRBD2 is the table's D call and was not checked against the DNA. TRBV1 is a known pseudogene. CDR3 length: 17 amino acids. CDR3 nucleotides: TGCACCAGCAGCCGAAGACGGGGAGGGGTCTTCAAAAACATTCAGTACTTC. It is translated as CTSSRRRGGVFKNIQYF.

The chain is built from TRBV5-4 and TRBJ2-7; D may be TRBD2 (5 bases). The V and J ends lost 0 bases and 5 bases respectively, with 15 bases between them. Germline V gene data show CDR1 as SGHNT and CDR2 as YYREEE (reference sequence). The CDR3 extends over 15 amino acids. In DNA form, the CDR3 reads TGTGCCAGCAGCTTGGCCGGGATCCGGAACCACGAGCAGTACTTC. This translates into CASSLAGIRNHEQYF.

The rearrangement links TRBV5-1 to TRBJ2-2; tentative D call: TRBD2 (6 bases). Germline V gene lookup returns CDR1 SGHRS and CDR2 YFSETQ. The V gene lost 3 bases and the J gene lost 8 bases, with 20 bases spanning the gap. The CDR3 runs to 16 residues. The CDR3 DNA reads as TGCGCCAGCAGCTCGAGACTAGATCCCGGCGCTGGGGAGCTGTTTTTT. Its translation is CASSSRLDPGAGELFF.

This clone was observed a few times. The genes are TRBV6-5 and TRBJ1-6; a possible D gene is TRBD1 (5 bases). Germline V gives CDR1 MNHEY, CDR2 SVGAGI. The CDR3 has 15 amino acids. V gave up 5 bases and J gave up 6 bases, with 14 bases separating them. Here the CDR3 reads CASSLIAGVNSPLHF. Written as DNA, the CDR3 is TGTGCCAGCAGTCTCATTGCGGGGGTTAATTCACCCCTCCACTTT.

This clone was detected only a few times. This chain joins TRBV2 and TRBJ2-6; no clear D. From germline, CDR1 is SNHLY and CDR2 FYNNEI. Trimming removed 0 bases from V and 0 bases from J, with 6 bases in between. The CDR3 has 16 residues. CDR3 loop: CASSEASISGANVLTF. The DNA for the CDR3 is TGTGCCAGCAGTGAAGCCTCTATCTCTGGGGCCAACGTCCTGACTTTC.

The chain carries TRBV27 and TRBJ2-2; possibly TRBD1 for D (5 bases). Trimming pared 2 bases from V and 3 bases from J, leaving 7 bases between. The CDR3 is 14 amino acids. From germline, CDR1 is MNHEY and CDR2 SMNVEV (reference sequence). This CDR3 is CASSLGAYTGELFF. DNA of the CDR3: TGTGCCAGCAGTTTAGGGGCCTACACCGGGGAGCTGTTTTTT.